This TCR beta chain was found in a study of beta chain features in type 1 diabetes. Regarding the study as a whole: Amplification by PCR could prefer shorter templates, with the same effect in patients and controls. Type 1 diabetes patients showed fewer insertions and more deletions at VDJ junctions.

The entirety of the isolated RNA underwent reverse transcription, so expressed TCRB transcripts were sequenced. Naive, central memory and regulatory T cell samples came to a mean of about 4 million reads. The method was immunoSEQ multiplex PCR; TCRdb's version includes in-frame clones alone and lacks a portion of them. The top ten clones hold 0.06% to 0.07% of a sample with about half a million clones, 30% of them seen once. On this clone itself: The target antigen is unknown.

V lost 5 bases to trimming and J lost 3 bases; unmatched junction nucleotides: 5. The CDR3 loop spans 16 amino acids. The germline V gene has CDR1 LNHNV and CDR2 YYDKDF (reference sequence). This chain connects TRBV15 to TRBJ2-3; TRBD2 matches 13 bases. This receptor was identified in a man between 18 and 35 years old in good health. The sequenced sample was naive CD4+ T cells from blood. CDR3 coding DNA: TGTGCCACCAGCTCCGGACTAGCGGGAGAGACAGATACGCAGTATTTT. Translation gives CATSSGLAGETDTQYF.